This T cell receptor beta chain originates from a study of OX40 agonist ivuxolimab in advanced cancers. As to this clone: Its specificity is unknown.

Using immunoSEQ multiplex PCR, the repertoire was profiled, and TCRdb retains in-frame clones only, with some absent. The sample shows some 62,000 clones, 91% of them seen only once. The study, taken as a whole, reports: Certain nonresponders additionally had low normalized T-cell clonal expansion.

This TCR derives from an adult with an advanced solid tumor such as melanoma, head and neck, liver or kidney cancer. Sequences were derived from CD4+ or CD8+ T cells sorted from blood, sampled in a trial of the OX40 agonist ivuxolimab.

The CDR3: CASSLVTAGTYEQYF. CDR3 bases: TGTGCCAGCAGCTTAGTGACGGCGGGGACCTACGAGCAGTACTTC. The chain combines TRBV7-2 with TRBJ2-7, with D tentatively TRBD2 (6 bases). The CDR3 covers 15 residues. V lost 1 base to trimming and J lost 2 bases, with 12 bases between them. Germline V CDR1 and CDR2: SGHTA, FQGNSA.